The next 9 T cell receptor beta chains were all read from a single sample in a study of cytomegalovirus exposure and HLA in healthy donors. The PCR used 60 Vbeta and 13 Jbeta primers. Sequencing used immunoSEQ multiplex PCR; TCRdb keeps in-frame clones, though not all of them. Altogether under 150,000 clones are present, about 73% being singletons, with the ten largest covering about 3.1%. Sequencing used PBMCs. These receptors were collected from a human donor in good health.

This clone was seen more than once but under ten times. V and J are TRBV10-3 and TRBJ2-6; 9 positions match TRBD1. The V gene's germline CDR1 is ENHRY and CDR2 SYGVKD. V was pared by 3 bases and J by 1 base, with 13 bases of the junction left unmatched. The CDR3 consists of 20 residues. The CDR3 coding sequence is TGTGCCATCAGTGAACCGAAGGGGACAGGGTCAATGTCTGGGGCCAACGTCCTGACTTTC. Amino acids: CAISEPKGTGSMSGANVLTF.

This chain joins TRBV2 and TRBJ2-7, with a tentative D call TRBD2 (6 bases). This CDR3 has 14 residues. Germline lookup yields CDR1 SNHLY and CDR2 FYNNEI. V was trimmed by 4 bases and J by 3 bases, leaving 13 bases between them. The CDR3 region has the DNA TGTGCCAGCAGTGTTGGCGGGAAGGGCTACGAGCAGTACTTC. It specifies CASSVGGKGYEQYF.

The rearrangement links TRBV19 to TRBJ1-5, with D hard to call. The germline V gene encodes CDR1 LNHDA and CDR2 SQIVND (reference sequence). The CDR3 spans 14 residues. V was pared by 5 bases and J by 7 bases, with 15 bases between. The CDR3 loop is CASSVGERMQPQHF. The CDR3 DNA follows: TGTGCCAGTAGTGTCGGGGAGAGGATGCAGCCCCAGCATTTT.

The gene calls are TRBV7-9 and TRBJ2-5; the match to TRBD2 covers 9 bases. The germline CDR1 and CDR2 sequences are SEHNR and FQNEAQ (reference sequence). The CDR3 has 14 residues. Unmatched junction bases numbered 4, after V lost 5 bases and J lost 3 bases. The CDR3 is CASSLGTSKETQYF. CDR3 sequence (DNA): TGTGCCAGCAGCCTAGGGACTAGCAAAGAGACCCAGTACTTC.

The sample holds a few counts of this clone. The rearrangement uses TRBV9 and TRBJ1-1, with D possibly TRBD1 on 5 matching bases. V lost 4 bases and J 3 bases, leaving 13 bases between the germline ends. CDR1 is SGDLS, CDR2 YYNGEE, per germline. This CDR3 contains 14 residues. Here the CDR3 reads CASSTGLLHTEAFF. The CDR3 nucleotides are TGTGCCAGCAGCACGGGACTCTTGCACACTGAAGCTTTCTTT.

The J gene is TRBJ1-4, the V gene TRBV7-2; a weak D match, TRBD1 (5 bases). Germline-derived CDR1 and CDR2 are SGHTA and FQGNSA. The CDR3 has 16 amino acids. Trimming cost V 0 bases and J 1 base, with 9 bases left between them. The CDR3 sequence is CASSLASGGTNEKLFF. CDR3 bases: TGTGCCAGCAGCTTAGCCTCCGGGGGAACTAATGAAAAACTGTTTTTT.

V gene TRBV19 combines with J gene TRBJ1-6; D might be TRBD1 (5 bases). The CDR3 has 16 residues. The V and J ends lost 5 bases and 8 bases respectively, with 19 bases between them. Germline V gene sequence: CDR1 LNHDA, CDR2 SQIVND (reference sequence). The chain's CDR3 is CASSPSDRGQYSPLHF. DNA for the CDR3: TGTGCCAGTAGTCCTTCCGATCGCGGACAATATTCACCCCTCCACTTT.

The CDR3 loop is CASSLDRFSYEQYF. CDR3 nucleotides: TGTGCCAGCAGCTTAGACAGGTTCTCCTACGAGCAGTACTTC. The V call is TRBV7-2, the J call TRBJ2-5; D is perhaps TRBD1 (5 bases). The DNA end is more similar to TRBJ2-7, so the J call may be wrong. Germline V gene sequence: CDR1 SGHTA, CDR2 FQGNSA. The CDR3 loop spans 14 amino acids.

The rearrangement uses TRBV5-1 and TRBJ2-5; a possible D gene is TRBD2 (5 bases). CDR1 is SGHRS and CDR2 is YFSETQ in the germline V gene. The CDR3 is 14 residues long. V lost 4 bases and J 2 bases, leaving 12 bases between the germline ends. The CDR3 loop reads CASSLRTSQETQYF. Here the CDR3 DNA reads TGCGCCAGCAGCCTACGGACTTCACAAGAGACCCAGTACTTC.